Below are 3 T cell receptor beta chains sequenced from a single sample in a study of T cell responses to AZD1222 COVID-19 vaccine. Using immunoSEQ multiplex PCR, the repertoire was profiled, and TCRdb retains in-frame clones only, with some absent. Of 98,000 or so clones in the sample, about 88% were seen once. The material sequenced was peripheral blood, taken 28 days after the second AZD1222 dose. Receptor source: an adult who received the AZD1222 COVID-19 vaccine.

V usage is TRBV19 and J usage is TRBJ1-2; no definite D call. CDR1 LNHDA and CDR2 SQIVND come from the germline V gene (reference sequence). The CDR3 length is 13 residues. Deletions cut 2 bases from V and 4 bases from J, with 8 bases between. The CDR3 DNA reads TGTGCCAGTAGTATAACCGGGCCCTATGGCTACACCTTC. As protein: CASSITGPYGYTF.

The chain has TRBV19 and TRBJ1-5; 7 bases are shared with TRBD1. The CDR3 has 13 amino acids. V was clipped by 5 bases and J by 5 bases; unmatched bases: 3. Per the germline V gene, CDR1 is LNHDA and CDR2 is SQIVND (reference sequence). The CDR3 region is CASSWQGDQPQHF. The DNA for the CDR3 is TGTGCCAGTAGTTGGCAGGGGGATCAGCCCCAGCATTTT.

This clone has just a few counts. The CDR3 reads CASSTAKVGGAYNSPLHF. Here the CDR3 DNA reads TGTGCCAGCAGCACCGCTAAAGTTGGGGGGGCGTATAATTCACCCCTCCACTTT. The chain is built from TRBV5-4 and TRBJ1-6, with D perhaps matching TRBD1 (6 bases). With 4 bases removed from V and 4 bases from J, the gap between germline ends came to 21 bases. There are 18 residues in the CDR3. The germline V gene encodes CDR1 SGHNT and CDR2 YYREEE (reference sequence).